A single TCR beta chain is shown here with its context. The sample holds a few counts of this clonotype. It has no known antigen specificity. Per-nucleotide qualities are absent, and no much larger clonotype sits a single base away. Receptor amplification or capture employed 5' RACE. Instrument on record: Illumina HiSeq 2500. The second PCR ran for about 7 to 11 cycles and used a J-beta primer mix along with a sample-barcoded 5' primer. A unique molecular identifier was introduced onto each TCR beta cDNA molecule by a template-switch 5' adaptor carrying 12 random nucleotides. Each sample yielded at least 2.5 million CDR3-containing paired-end reads. First-strand cDNA was synthesized from all RNA with the Mint cDNA synthesis kit, primed by a TRBC-specific oligonucleotide. Following uracil-DNA glycosylase treatment, a first 18-cycle PCR with universal primers M1SS and BC2_uni_R was performed on all cDNA. The paper's data handling went like this. Normalization of each sample was performed by random selection of 1 million high-quality reads, each carrying a distinct molecular identifier. Reads with shared molecular identifiers were discarded instead of being binned into consensus sequences. MiTCR, set to a Q25 quality threshold and the strictest error-elimination algorithm, was used for CDR3 identification, clonotype clustering and error correction. A nonparametric unseen species model with Euler transformation was used to estimate a lower bound on total TCR beta diversity. TCRdb reprocessed the public reads (quality trimming at Q25 with fastp, clone calling with MiXCR) and kept in-frame beta chains. Identical CDR3 protein sequences are pooled into one entry, listed with their most common genes and DNA. The V and J calls were not made by the authors but by TCRdb's processing. This sample is represented by some 1.5 million distinct CDR3 sequences; less than 45% of them were singletons. Jointly, the top ten make up under 5% of the sample.

V loses 8 bases, J loses 7 bases, and the germline ends lie 9 bases apart. CDR1 is given as MNHEY and CDR2 as SVGEGT, both from the germline V gene. The CDR3 runs 11 amino acids, cysteine and phenylalanine included. CDR3 DNA only is kept here, 33 bases in frame from base 1. These data come from a study of blood T cells in healthy people across ages (dated by TCRdb to the mid-2010s). Regarding the research as a whole: In model experiments, roughly one uniquely barcoded TCR beta cDNA molecule per two T cells was captured by template switching. The study measured age-related changes in TCR beta repertoire diversity using deep sequencing normalized with unique cDNA molecular identifiers. The donors were divided into four age groups: young (average around 15 years), middle-aged (about 40), aged (approximately 62) and long-lived (82). To avoid experimental bias, donors of different ages were spread randomly across the sequencing lanes. The study analyzed two additional independent replicas of 1 million unique cDNA reads from the same blood draw for two donors, one aged 18 to 30 and one aged 80 or older. The study at large found these results: Conclusive comparison of naive and antigen-experienced compartments was prevented by the profiling of bulk unsorted PBMCs. The long-lived group showed more naive CD4+ T cells, fewer expanded clones and increased TCR diversity than the aged group, suggesting age selection. Observed TCR beta diversity per million T cells fell roughly linearly with age, and a significant reduction was already apparent by age approximately 41. Observed TCR beta diversity correlated strongly with the percentage of naive T cells measured by flow cytometry. Estimates of total diversity from one million sequenced T cells were regarded as lower bounds and underestimates. Because the CMV infection status of the donors was unknown, age-related changes in expanded clonotypes may potentially have been confounded.

Systemically healthy Caucasian individuals from Russia, approximately 39 in total and aged roughly 6 to 100 years, were included as donors. About 9.8 milliliters of peripheral blood were drawn from each donor into EDTA-treated Vacutainer tubes. Ficoll-Paque density-gradient centrifugation was used to isolate PBMCs, with at least 6.5 million per sample. Total RNA, at least 5.5 micrograms per sample, was extracted from PBMCs with Trizol reagent. The percentages of naive CD45RAhigh/CD27high T cells were determined by flow cytometry on a PBMC aliquot from every donor. Recombination connected TRBV6-2 or TRBV6-3 to TRBJ2-1, with the D segment possibly TRBD1 or TRBD2, each aligning over 6 bases. Sequencing input: blood. The TCR comes from a woman younger than 35 in good health. The CDR3 reads as follows: CASGGRNEQFF. The nucleotides are TGTGCCAGCGGGGGGCGAAATGAGCAGTTCTTC.